This TCR beta chain was found in a study of OX40 agonist ivuxolimab in advanced cancers. Across the study: Of the patients, three showed partial responses, one with hepatocellular carcinoma and two with cutaneous melanoma. Study results and caveats: At doses 0.1 to 3.0 mg/kg, CD4+ and CD8+ clones expanded.

For this clone: Its antigen remains unknown.

CDR1 is GTSNPN and CDR2 is SVGIG in the germline V gene (reference sequence). V shed 0 bases, J shed 5 bases, and the junction held 6 bases outside the gene matches. CDR3 length equals 15 residues. The repertoire was sequenced with immunoSEQ multiplex PCR; TCRdb's copy has only in-frame clones and lacks some. The sample yields more than 70,000 clones, about nine tenths seen once. The sequenced sample was CD4+ or CD8+ T cells sorted from blood, obtained in a trial of the OX40 agonist ivuxolimab. The receptor's source is an adult with an advanced solid tumor such as melanoma, head and neck, liver or kidney cancer. The chain recombines TRBV30 with TRBJ2-3; 9 nucleotides agree with TRBD2. CDR3 nucleotides: TGTGCCTGGAGTGTAGGGCTAGCGGGACGAGATACGCAGTATTTT. As protein: CAWSVGLAGRDTQYF. Full variable domain (outside the CDR3, taken from reference TRBV30 and TRBJ2-3): SQTIHQWPATLVQPVGSPLSLECTVEGTSNPNLYWYRQAAGRGLQLLFYSVGIGQISSEVPQNLSASRPQDRQFILSSKKLLLSDSGFYLCAWSVGLAGRDTQYFGPGTRLTVL.